These T cell receptor beta chains were read from a single sample in a study of a mutant IDH1 vaccine in newly diagnosed glioma. Generated by immunoSEQ multiplex PCR, the TCRdb table keeps only in-frame clones and is missing some. The data show 40,000 to 55,000 clones, 90% to 95% seen once. These receptors lack a known antigen. Material: PBMCs, obtained from a glioma patient whose treatment included an IDH1 peptide vaccine. These receptors all stem from a man aged 50 to 59 with glioma. Both conserved end residues are part of each CDR3.

j_gene: TRBJ2-2; len: 16; v_gene: TRBV4-3; CDR3aa: CASSQDRAHLTGELFF
j_gene: TRBJ1-6; len: 12; v_gene: TRBV30; CDR3aa: CAWSGVRHSLHF
j_gene: TRBJ1-2; len: 14; v_gene: TRBV29-1; CDR3aa: CSAAPGTGNYGYTF
j_gene: TRBJ1-1; len: 13; v_gene: TRBV19; CDR3aa: CASIQGARTEAFF
j_gene: TRBJ2-1; len: 15; v_gene: TRBV19; CDR3aa: CASSLAGGGYNEQFF
j_gene: TRBJ2-1; len: 15; v_gene: TRBV2; CDR3aa: CASSEGGRAGNEQFF
j_gene: TRBJ1-1; len: 13; v_gene: TRBV6-5; CDR3aa: CASSYWETTEAFF
j_gene: TRBJ1-1; len: 15; v_gene: TRBV7-3; CDR3aa: CASSNGGTGNTEAFF
j_gene: TRBJ1-5; len: 13; v_gene: TRBV5-6; CDR3aa: CASSLQGNQPQHF
j_gene: TRBJ2-2; len: 14; v_gene: TRBV18; CDR3aa: CASSPAGRTGELFF
j_gene: TRBJ1-3; len: 15; v_gene: TRBV15; CDR3aa: CATSRPPPVGNTIYF
j_gene: TRBJ2-1; len: 15; v_gene: TRBV2; CDR3aa: CASSTRTAFYNEQFF
j_gene: TRBJ2-1; len: 12; v_gene: TRBV7-8; CDR3aa: CASSLADGEQFF
j_gene: TRBJ1-3; len: 18; v_gene: TRBV14; CDR3aa: CASSQEARRGLGGNTIYF
j_gene: TRBJ1-5; len: 14; v_gene: TRBV19; CDR3aa: CASSSRDSNQPQHF
j_gene: TRBJ2-1; len: 16; v_gene: TRBV5-4; CDR3aa: CASSFGATDLADEQFF
j_gene: TRBJ1-3; len: 13; v_gene: TRBV6-1; CDR3aa: CASGSTRGNTIYF
j_gene: TRBJ2-7; len: 14; v_gene: TRBV5-1; CDR3aa: CASSGGVTGYEQYF
j_gene: TRBJ1-2; len: 14; v_gene: TRBV25-1; CDR3aa: CASSEEGGSYGYTF
j_gene: TRBJ2-3; len: 19; v_gene: TRBV6-4; CDR3aa: CASSDSGTFTSGGTDTQYF
j_gene: TRBJ2-3; len: 14; v_gene: TRBV29-1; CDR3aa: CSAETSGSTDTQYF
j_gene: TRBJ2-7; len: 13; v_gene: TRBV5-1; CDR3aa: CASSSPGGTEQYF
j_gene: TRBJ2-5; len: 16; v_gene: TRBV10-2; CDR3aa: CASMGLAGGRGKTQYF
j_gene: TRBJ1-1; len: 14; v_gene: TRBV19; CDR3aa: CASTPWDKNTEAFF
j_gene: TRBJ2-1; len: 16; v_gene: TRBV19; CDR3aa: CASSIAGTGLGDEQFF
j_gene: TRBJ1-1; len: 17; v_gene: TRBV15; CDR3aa: CATSRTGTPALDTEAFF
j_gene: TRBJ1-1; len: 17; v_gene: TRBV9; CDR3aa: CASSVDPFQSRNTEAFF
j_gene: TRBJ2-3; len: 15; v_gene: TRBV7-9; CDR3aa: CASSLEQGVTDTQYF
j_gene: TRBJ1-5; len: 15; v_gene: TRBV2; CDR3aa: CASRLTGYSNQPQHF
j_gene: TRBJ2-5; len: 13; v_gene: TRBV5-4; CDR3aa: CASSSGGGETQYF
j_gene: TRBJ1-5; len: 17; v_gene: TRBV4-2; CDR3aa: CASSQDGQSYSNQPQHF
j_gene: TRBJ2-5; len: 16; v_gene: TRBV27; CDR3aa: CASGKLGKDLQETQYF
j_gene: TRBJ1-2; len: 14; v_gene: TRBV27; CDR3aa: CASSLGQNNYGYTF
j_gene: TRBJ2-3; len: 13; v_gene: TRBV27; CDR3aa: CASSLLVGDTQYF
j_gene: TRBJ2-3; len: 13; v_gene: TRBV10-2; CDR3aa: CASSEPGGRRQYF
j_gene: TRBJ1-2; len: 12; v_gene: TRBV6-1; CDR3aa: CASSEAGDGYTF
j_gene: TRBJ2-3; len: 14; v_gene: TRBV2; CDR3aa: CASSEQGGTDTQYF
j_gene: TRBJ2-1; len: 16; v_gene: TRBV9; CDR3aa: CASTPVRAGELDEQFF
j_gene: TRBJ2-1; len: 13; v_gene: TRBV7-2; CDR3aa: CASSLAGANEQFF
j_gene: TRBJ2-2; len: 14; v_gene: TRBV7-9; CDR3aa: CAISSGPEGGELFF
j_gene: TRBJ1-5; len: 15; v_gene: TRBV28; CDR3aa: CASSSGQGSGQPQHF
j_gene: TRBJ1-2; len: 10; v_gene: TRBV15; CDR3aa: CATTNYGYTF
j_gene: TRBJ2-4; len: 15; v_gene: TRBV30; CDR3aa: CACPGTGGTKNIQYF